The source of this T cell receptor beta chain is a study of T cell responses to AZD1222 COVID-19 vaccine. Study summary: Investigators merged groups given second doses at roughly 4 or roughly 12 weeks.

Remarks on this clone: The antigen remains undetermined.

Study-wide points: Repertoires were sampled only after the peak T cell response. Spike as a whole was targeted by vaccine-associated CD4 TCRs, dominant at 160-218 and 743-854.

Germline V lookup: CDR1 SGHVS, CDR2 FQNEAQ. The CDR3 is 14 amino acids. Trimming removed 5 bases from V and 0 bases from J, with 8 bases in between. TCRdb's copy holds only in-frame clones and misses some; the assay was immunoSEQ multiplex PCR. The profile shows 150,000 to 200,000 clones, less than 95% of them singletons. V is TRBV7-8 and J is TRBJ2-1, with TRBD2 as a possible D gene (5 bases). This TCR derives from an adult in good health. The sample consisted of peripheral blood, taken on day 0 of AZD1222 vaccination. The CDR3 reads CASSPGSSYNEQFF. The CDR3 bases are TGTGCCAGCAGCCCGGGGAGCTCCTACAATGAGCAGTTCTTC. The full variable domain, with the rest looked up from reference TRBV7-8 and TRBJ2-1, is GAGVSQSPRYKVAKRGQDVALRCDPISGHVSLFWYQQALGQGPEFLTYFQNEAQLDKSGLPSDRFFAERPEGSVSTLKIQRTQQEDSAVYLCASSPGSSYNEQFFGPGTRLTVL.